These 3 T cell receptor beta chains were sequenced from one sample in a study of T cell responses to AZD1222 COVID-19 vaccine. Profiled with immunoSEQ multiplex PCR; TCRdb holds only in-frame clones, not every one. This sample has 150,000 to 200,000 clones, with more than 75% found just once. Sample: peripheral blood, taken on day 0 of MenACWY control vaccination. The receptors derive from an adult in good health.

This clone was observed a handful of times. The chain combines TRBV6-5 with TRBJ1-5; no clear D. Per the germline V gene, CDR1 is MNHEY and CDR2 is SVGAGI. V was shortened by 9 bases and J by 2 bases, with 8 bases between the two germline ends. The CDR3 is 12 residues long. In nucleotides, the CDR3 is TGTGCCAGGAGGGCGGGCAATCAGCCCCAGCATTTT. It translates to CARRAGNQPQHF.

The J gene is TRBJ2-1, the V gene TRBV4-2; either TRBD1 or TRBD2 may fit D (5 bases each). Trimming shortened V by 4 bases and J by 7 bases, and 17 bases separated the two germline ends. CDR1 LGHNA and CDR2 YNFKEQ come from the germline V gene. The CDR3 extends over 15 amino acids. The CDR3 spells CASSPFGAPGNEQFF. For the CDR3, the DNA is TGTGCCAGCAGCCCCTTCGGGGCCCCGGGGAATGAGCAGTTCTTC.

Worth noting for this clone: In the same sample, other DNA sequences code for this CDR3. The DNA for the CDR3 is TGTGCCTGGAGTCAAGCCTACGAGCAGTACTTC. Amino acid sequence: CAWSQAYEQYF. The rearrangement joins TRBV30 to TRBJ2-7; D uncertain. Deletions cut 2 bases from V and 2 bases from J, with 4 bases between. Per the germline V gene, CDR1 is GTSNPN and CDR2 is SVGIG (reference sequence). The CDR3 length is 11 residues.